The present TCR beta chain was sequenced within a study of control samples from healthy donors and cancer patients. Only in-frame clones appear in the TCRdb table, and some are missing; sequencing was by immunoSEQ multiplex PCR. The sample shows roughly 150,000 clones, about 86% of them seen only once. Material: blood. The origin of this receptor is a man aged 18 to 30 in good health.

CDR3 nucleotides: TGTGCCAGCAGCCCCAAAGCGCGCACAGATACGCAGTATTTT. Its translation is CASSPKARTDTQYF. The chain has TRBV7-2 and TRBJ2-3; D remains unclear. CDR3 length: 14 amino acids. From germline, CDR1 is SGHTA and CDR2 FQGNSA. Trimming stripped 5 bases from V and 1 base from J, with 10 bases between. The whole variable domain, filled in from reference TRBV7-2 and TRBJ2-3, reads GAGVSQSPSNKVTEKGKDVELRCDPISGHTALYWYRQSLGQGLEFLIYFQGNSAPDKSGLPSDRFSAERTGGSVSTLTIQRTQQEDSAVYLCASSPKARTDTQYFGPGTRLTVL.